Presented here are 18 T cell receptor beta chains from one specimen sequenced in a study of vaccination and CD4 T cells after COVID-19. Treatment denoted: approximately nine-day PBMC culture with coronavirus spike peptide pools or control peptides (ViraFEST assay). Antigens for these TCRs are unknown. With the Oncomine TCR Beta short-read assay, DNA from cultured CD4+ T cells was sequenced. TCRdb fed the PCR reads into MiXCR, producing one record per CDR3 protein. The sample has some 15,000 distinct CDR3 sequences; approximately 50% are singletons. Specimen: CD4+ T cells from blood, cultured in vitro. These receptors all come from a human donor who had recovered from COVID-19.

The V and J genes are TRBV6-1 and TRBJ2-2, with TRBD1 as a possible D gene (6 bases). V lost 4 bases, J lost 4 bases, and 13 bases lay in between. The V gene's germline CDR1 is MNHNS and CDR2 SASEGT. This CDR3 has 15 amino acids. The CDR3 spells CASSARQASTGELFF. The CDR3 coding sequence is TGTGCCAGCAGTGCGCGACAGGCTAGCACCGGGGAGCTGTTTTTT.

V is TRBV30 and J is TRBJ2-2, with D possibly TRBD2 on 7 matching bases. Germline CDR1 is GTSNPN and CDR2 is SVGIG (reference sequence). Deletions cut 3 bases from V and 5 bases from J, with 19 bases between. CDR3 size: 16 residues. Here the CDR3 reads CAWRGGGTGLTGELFF. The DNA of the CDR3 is TGTGCCTGGAGGGGCGGGGGAACAGGGTTGACCGGGGAGCTGTTTTTT.

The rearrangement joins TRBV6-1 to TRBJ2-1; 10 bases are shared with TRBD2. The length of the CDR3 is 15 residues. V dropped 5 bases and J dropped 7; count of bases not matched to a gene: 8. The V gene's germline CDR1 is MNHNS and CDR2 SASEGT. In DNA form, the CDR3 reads TGTGCCAGCAGTCACAGCGGGAGGGCCGAGAATGAGCAGTTCTTC. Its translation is CASSHSGRAENEQFF.

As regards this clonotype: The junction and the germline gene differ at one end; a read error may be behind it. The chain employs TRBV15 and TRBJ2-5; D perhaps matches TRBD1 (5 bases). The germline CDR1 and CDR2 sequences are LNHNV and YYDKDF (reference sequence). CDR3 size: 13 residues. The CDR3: CATRTGYQEPQYF. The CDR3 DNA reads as TGTGCCACCAGAACAGGCTACCAAGAGCCCCAGTACTTC.

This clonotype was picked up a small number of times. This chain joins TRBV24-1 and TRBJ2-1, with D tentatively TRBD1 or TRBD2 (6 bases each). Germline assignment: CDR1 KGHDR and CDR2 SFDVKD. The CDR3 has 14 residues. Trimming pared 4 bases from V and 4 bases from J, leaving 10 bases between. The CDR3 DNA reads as TGTGCCACCAGTGACCGGGGGCGGTACAATGAGCAGTTCTTC. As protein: CATSDRGRYNEQFF.

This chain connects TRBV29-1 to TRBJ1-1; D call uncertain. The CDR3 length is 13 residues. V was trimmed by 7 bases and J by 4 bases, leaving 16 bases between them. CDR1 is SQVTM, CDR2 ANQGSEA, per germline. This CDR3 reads CSAHRQTGTEAFF. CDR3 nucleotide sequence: TGCAGCGCCCACCGACAAACGGGCACTGAAGCTTTCTTT. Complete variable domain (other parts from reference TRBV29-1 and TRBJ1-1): SAVISQKPSRDICQRGTSLTIQCQVDSQVTMMFWYRQQPGQSLTLIATANQGSEATYESGFVIDKFPISRPNLTFSTLTVSNMSPEDSSIYLCSAHRQTGTEAFFGQGTRLTVV.

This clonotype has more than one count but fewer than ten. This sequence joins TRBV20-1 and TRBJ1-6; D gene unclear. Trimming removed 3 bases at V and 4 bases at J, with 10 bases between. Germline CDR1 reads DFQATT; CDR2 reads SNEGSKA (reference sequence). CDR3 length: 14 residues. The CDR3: CSASKRSYNSPLHF. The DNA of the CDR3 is TGCAGTGCTAGTAAGCGCAGTTATAATTCACCCCTCCACTTT.

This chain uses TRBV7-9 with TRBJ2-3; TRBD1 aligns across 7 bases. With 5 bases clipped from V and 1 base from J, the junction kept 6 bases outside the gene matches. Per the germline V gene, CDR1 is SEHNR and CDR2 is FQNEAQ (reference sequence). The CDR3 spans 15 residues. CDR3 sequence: CASSPLTGGTDTQYF. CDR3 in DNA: TGTGCCAGCAGCCCCCTAACAGGGGGCACAGATACGCAGTATTTT.

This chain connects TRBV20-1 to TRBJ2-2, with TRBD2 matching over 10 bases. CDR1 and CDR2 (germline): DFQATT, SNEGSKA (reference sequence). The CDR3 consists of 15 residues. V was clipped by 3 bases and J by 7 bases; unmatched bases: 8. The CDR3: CSASLAGDVGGELFF. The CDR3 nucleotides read TGCAGTGCTAGCCTAGCGGGAGATGTTGGCGGGGAGCTGTTTTTT.

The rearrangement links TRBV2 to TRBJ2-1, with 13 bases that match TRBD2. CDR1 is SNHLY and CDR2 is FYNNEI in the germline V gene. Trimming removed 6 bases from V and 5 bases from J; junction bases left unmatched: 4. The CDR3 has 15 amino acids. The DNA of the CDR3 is TGTGCCAGCAGAGAGACTAGCGGGGGGAACAATGAGCAGTTCTTC. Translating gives CASRETSGGNNEQFF.

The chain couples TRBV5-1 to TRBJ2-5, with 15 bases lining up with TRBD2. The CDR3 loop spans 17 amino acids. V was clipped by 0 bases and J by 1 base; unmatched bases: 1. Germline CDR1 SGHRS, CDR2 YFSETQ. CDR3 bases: TGCGCCAGCAGCTTGGGGGGACTAGCGGGGGGCCAAGAGACCCAGTACTTC. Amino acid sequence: CASSLGGLAGGQETQYF.

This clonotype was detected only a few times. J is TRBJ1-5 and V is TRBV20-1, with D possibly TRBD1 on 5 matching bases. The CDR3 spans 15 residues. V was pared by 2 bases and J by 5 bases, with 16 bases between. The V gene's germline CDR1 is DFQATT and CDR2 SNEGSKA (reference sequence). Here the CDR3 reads CSARKMRGADQPQHF. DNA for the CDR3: TGCAGTGCTAGAAAGATGAGAGGGGCAGATCAGCCCCAGCATTTT.

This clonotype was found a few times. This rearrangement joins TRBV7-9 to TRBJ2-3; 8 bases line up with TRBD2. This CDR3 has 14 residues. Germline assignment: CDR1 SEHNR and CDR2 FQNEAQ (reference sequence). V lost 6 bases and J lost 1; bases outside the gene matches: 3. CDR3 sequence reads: CASSTAGGTDTQYF. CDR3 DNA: TGTGCCAGCAGTACAGCGGGAGGCACAGATACGCAGTATTTT.

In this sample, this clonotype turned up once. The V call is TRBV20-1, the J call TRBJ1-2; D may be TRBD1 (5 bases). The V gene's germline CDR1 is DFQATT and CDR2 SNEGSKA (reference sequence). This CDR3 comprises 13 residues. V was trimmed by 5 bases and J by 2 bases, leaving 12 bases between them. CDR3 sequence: CSADDRLNYGYTF. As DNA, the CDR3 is TGCAGTGCTGACGACAGACTAAACTATGGCTACACCTTC.

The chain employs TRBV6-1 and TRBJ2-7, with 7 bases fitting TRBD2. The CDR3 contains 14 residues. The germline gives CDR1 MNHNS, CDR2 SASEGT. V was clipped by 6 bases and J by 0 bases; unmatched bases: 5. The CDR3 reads CASRTGGSSYEQYF. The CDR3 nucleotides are TGTGCCAGCAGGACGGGCGGGAGCTCCTACGAGCAGTACTTC.

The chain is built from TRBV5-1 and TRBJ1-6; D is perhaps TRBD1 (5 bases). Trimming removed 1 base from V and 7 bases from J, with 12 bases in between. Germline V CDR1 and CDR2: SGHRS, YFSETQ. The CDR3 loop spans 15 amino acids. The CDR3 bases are TGCGCCAGCAGCTTGTATGGGGGTGGGAATTCACCCCTCCACTTT. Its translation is CASSLYGGGNSPLHF.

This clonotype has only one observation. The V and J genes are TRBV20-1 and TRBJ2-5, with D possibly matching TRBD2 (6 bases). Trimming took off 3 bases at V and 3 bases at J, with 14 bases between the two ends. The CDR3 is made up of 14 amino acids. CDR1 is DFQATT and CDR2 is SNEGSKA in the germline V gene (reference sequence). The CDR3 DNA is TGCAGTGCTAGTGGGGGGTGGGGCGAAGAGACCCAGTACTTC. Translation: CSASGGWGEETQYF.

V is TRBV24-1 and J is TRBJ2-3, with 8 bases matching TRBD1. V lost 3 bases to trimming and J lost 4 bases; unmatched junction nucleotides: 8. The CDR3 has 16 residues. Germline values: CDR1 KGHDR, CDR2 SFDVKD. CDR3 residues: CATSDQDRDFADTQYF. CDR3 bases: TGTGCCACCAGTGATCAGGACAGGGATTTTGCAGATACGCAGTATTTT.